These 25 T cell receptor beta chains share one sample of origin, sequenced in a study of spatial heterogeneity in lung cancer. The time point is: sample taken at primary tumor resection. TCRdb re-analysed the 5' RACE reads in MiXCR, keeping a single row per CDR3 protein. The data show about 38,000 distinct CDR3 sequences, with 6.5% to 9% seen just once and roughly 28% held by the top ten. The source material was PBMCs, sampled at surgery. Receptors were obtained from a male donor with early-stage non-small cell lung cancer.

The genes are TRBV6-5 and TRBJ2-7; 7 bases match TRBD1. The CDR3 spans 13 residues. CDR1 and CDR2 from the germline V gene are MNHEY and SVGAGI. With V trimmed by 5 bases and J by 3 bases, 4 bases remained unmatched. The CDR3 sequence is CASSPPGGYEQYV. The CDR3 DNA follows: TGTGCCAGCAGTCCCCCAGGGGGCTACGAGCAGTACGTC.

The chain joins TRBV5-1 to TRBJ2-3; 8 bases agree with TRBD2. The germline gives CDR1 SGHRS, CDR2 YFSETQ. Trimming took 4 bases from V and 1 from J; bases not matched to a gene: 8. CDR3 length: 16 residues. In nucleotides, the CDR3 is TGCGCCAGCAGCCCCTTTAGCGGGGACCGCACAGATACGCAGTATTTT. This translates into CASSPFSGDRTDTQYF. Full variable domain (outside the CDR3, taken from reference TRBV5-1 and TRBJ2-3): KAGVTQTPRYLIKTRGQQVTLSCSPISGHRSVSWYQQTPGQGLQFLFEYFSETQRNKGNFPGRFSGRQFSNSRSEMNVSTLELGDSALYLCASSPFSGDRTDTQYFGPGTRLTVL.

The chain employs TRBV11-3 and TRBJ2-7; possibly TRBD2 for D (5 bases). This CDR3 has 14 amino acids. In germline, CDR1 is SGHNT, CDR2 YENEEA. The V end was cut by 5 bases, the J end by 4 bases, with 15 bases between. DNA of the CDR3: TGTGCCAGCAGCCCCGGGATAGGGAATTACGAGCAGTACTTC. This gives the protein CASSPGIGNYEQYF.

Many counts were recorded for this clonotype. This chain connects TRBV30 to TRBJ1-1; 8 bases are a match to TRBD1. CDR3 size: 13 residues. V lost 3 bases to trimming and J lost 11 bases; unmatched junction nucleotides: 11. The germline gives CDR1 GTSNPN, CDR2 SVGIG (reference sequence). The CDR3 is CAWRPQGAREAFF. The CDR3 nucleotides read TGTGCCTGGAGGCCCCAGGGGGCTCGGGAGGCTTTCTTT.

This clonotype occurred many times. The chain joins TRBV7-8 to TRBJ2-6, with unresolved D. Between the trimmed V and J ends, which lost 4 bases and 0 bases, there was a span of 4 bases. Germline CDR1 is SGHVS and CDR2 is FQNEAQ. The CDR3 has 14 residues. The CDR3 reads CASSSYSGANVLTF. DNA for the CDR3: TGTGCCAGCAGCTCCTACTCTGGGGCCAACGTCCTGACTTTC.

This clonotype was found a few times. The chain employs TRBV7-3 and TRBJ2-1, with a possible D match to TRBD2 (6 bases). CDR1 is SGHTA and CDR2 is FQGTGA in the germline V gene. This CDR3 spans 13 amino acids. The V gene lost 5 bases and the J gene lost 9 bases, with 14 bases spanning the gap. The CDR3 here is CASSRGLESEQFF. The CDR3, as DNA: TGTGCCAGCAGCCGGGGACTGGAGTCTGAGCAGTTCTTC.

The CDR3 sequence: CASSQDWAVFGQPQHF. CDR3 in DNA: TGCGCCAGCAGCCAAGACTGGGCAGTCTTCGGACAGCCCCAGCATTTT. This rearrangement joins TRBV4-1 to TRBJ1-5; the D is unclear. The CDR3 spans 16 residues. Germline V lookup: CDR1 MGHRA, CDR2 YSYEKL. The V gene lost 0 bases and the J gene lost 7 bases, with 16 bases spanning the gap.

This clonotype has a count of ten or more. CDR3 sequence: CASSPGTSNQPQHF. CDR3 in DNA: TGTGCCAGCAGCCCCGGGACCTCCAATCAGCCCCAGCATTTT. The chain is built from TRBV11-2 and TRBJ1-5; tentative D call: TRBD1 (5 bases). Germline V gene lookup returns CDR1 SGHAT and CDR2 FQNNGV. This CDR3 spans 14 amino acids. Trimming stripped 5 bases from V and 3 bases from J, with 11 bases between.

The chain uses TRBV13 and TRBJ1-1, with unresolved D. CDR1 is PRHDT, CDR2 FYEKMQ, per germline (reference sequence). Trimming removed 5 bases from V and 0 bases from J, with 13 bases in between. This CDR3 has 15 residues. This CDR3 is CASSPWGELNTEAFF. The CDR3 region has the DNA TGTGCCAGCAGCCCCTGGGGAGAACTGAACACTGAAGCTTTCTTT.

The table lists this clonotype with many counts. CDR3: CASGTGRSDTQYF. The CDR3 nucleotides read TGTGCCAGCGGGACGGGACGTTCAGATACGCAGTATTTT. This chain uses TRBV6-2 or TRBV6-3 with TRBJ2-3; D is tentatively TRBD1 or TRBD2 (5 bases each). Germline V lookup: CDR1 MNHEY, CDR2 SVGEGT. This CDR3 contains 13 residues. Trimming took 8 bases from V and 4 from J, leaving 13 bases between them.

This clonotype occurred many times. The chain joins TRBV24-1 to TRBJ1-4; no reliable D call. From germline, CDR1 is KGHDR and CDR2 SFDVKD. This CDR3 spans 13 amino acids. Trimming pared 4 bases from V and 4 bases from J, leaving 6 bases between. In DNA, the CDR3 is TGTGCCACCAGTGACAGCTATAATGAAAAACTGTTTTTT. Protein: CATSDSYNEKLFF.

The CDR3 nucleotides read TGTGCCAGCTCATCCAGCGGGATGGGGAACACTGAAGCTTTCTTT. It translates to CASSSSGMGNTEAFF. The V gene is TRBV18, the J gene TRBJ1-1; no firm D call. The CDR3 runs 15 residues. Germline-derived CDR1 and CDR2 are KGHSH and LQKENI. Trimming took 5 bases from V and 1 from J, leaving 14 bases between them.

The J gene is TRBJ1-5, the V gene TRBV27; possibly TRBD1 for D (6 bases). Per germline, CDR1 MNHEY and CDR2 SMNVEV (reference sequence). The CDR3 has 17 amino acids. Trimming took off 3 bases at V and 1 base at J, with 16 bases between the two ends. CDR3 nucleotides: TGTGCCAGCAGTTTTTCTGCCCTAGGGGGAAGCAATCAGCCCCAGCATTTT. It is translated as CASSFSALGGSNQPQHF.

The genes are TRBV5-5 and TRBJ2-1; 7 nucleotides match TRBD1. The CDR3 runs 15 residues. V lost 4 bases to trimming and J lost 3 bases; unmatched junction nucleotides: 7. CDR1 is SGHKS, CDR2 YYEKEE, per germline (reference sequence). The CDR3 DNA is TGTGCCAGCAGCCCACGGACAGGCCTCTACAATGAGCAGTTCTTC. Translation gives CASSPRTGLYNEQFF.

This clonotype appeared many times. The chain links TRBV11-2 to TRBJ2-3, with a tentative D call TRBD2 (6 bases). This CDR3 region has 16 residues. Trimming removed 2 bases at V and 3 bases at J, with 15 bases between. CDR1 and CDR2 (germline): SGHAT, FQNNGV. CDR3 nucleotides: TGTGCCAGCAGCTTAAACCCGGGAGCCGGGACAGATACGCAGTATTTT. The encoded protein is CASSLNPGAGTDTQYF.

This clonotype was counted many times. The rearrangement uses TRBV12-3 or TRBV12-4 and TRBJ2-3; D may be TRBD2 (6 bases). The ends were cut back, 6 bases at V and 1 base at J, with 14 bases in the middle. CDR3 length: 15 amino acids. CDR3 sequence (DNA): TGTGCCAGCAGCCTCTGGGGCGGGGGCACAGATACGCAGTATTTT. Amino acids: CASSLWGGGTDTQYF.

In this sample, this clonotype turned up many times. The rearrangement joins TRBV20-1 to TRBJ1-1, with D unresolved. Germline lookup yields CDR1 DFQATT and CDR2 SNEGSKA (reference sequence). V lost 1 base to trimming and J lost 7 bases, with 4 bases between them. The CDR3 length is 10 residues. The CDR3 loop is CSARANEAFF. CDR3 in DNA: TGCAGTGCTAGAGCAAATGAAGCTTTCTTT.

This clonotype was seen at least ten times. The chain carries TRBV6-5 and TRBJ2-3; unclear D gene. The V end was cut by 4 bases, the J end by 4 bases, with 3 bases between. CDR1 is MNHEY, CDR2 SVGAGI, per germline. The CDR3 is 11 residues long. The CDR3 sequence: CASSSADTQYF. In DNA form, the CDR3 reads TGTGCCAGCAGTTCGGCAGATACGCAGTATTTT.

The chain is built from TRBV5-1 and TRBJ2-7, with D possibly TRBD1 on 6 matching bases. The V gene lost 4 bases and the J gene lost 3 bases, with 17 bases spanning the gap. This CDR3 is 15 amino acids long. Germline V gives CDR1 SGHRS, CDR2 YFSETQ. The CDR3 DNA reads TGCGCCAGCAGCCCGAGTACCGGGACATACTACGAGCAGTACGTC. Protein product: CASSPSTGTYYEQYV.

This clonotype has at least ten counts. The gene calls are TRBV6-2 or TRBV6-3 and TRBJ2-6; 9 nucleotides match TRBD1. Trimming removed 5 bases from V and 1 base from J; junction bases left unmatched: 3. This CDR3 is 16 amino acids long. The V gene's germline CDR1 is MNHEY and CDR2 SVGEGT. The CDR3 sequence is CASSAQGASGANVLTF. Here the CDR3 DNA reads TGTGCCAGCAGTGCACAGGGGGCGTCTGGGGCCAACGTCCTGACTTTC.

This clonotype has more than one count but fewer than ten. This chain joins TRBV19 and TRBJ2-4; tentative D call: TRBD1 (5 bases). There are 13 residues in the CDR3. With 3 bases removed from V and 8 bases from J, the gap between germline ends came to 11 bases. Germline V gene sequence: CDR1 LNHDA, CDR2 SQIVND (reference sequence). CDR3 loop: CASSIRVGDIQYF. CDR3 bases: TGTGCCAGTAGTATCAGGGTAGGAGACATTCAGTACTTC.

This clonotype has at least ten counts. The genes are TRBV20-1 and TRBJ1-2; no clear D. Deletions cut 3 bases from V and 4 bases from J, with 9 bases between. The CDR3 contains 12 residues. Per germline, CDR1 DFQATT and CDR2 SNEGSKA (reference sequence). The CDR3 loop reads CSASSTTYGYTF. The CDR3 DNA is TGCAGTGCTAGCAGCACTACCTATGGCTACACCTTC.

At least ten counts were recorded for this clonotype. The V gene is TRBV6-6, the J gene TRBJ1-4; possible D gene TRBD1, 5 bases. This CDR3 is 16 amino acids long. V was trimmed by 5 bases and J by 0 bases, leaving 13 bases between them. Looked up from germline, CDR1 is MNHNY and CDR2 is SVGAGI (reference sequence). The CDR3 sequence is CASSPIGTATNEKLFF. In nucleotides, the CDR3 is TGTGCCAGCAGTCCTATTGGGACCGCAACTAATGAAAAACTGTTTTTT.

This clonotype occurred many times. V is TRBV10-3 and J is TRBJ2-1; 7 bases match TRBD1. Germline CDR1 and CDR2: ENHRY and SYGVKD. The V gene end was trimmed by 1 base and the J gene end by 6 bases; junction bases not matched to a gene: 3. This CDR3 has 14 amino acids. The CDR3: CAISEYGQANEQFF. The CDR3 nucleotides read TGTGCCATCAGTGAGTATGGACAGGCCAATGAGCAGTTCTTC.

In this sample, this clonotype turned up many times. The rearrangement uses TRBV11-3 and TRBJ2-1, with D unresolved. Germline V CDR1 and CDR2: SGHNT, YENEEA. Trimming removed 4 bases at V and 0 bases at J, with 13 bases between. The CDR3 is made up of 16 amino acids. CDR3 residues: CASSSRGTGSYNEQFF. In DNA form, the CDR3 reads TGTGCCAGCAGCTCGAGAGGTACCGGCTCCTACAATGAGCAGTTCTTC.